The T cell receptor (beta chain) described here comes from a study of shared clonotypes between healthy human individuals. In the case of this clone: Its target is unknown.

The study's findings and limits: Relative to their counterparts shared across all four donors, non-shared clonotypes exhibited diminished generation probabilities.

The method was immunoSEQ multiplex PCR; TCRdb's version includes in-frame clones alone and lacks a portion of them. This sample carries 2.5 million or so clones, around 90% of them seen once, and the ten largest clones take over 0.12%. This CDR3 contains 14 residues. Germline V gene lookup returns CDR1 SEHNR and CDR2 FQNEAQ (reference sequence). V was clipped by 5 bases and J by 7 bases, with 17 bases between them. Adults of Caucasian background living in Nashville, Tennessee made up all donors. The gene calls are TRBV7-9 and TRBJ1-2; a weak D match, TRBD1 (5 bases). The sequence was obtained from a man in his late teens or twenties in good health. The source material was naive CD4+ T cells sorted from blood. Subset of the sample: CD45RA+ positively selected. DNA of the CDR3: TGTGCCAGCAGCCCAGCCGGGGGGTCGGGTGGCTACACCTTC. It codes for CASSPAGGSGGYTF.